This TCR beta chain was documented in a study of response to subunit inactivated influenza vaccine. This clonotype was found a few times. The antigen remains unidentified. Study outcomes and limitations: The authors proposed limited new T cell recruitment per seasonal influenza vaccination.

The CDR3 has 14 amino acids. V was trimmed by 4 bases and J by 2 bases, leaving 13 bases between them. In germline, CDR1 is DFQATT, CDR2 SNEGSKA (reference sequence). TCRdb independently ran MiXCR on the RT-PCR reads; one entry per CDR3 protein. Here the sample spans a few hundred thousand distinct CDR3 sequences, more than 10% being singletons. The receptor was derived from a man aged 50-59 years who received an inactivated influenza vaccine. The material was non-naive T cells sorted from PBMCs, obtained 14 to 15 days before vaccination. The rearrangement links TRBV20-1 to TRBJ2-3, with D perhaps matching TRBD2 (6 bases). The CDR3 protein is CSATSGLITDTQYF. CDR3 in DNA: TGCAGTGCTACCAGCGGGCTGATCACAGATACGCAGTATTTT.